The 5 T cell receptor beta chains below come from one sample, sequenced in a study of T cells in women clearing cervical HPV infection. Sequencing was performed with immunoSEQ multiplex PCR; in TCRdb, only in-frame clones are kept and a portion is missing. The sample table includes tens of thousands of clones. Material for sequencing was blood buffy coat. Receptors originate from a woman aged 18-70 years with a cervical HPV16 infection that either progressed to CIN3+ or cleared (not recorded which).

The DNA read from the CDR3 is TGTGCCAGCAGCTTGGTGGGGGCATCCTACGAG. Residues: CASSLVGASYE. The entire CDR3 protein reads CASSLVGASYEQYF. The rearrangement uses TRBV5-6 and TRBJ2-7, with TRBD1 as a possible D gene (6 bases). Coverage ceases 3 residues before the CDR3 finishes, and the germline J gene fills in the end. V was shortened by 0 bases and J by 1 base, with 8 bases between the two germline ends. The V gene's germline CDR1 is SGHDT and CDR2 YYEEEE. This CDR3 region has 14 residues.

Note on this clone: The read gets to within 3 residues of the CDR3 end, and the germline J gene fills in the rest. This rearrangement joins TRBV4-2 to TRBJ2-1; TRBD1 agrees at 11 bases. This CDR3 comprises 18 residues. Germline CDR1 is LGHNA and CDR2 is YNFKEQ. V shed 4 bases, J shed 1 base, and the junction held 9 bases outside the gene matches. CDR3 sequence reads: CASSPPGQGAISYNEQFF. CDR3 bases read: TGTGCCAGCAGCCCTCCCGGACAGGGGGCGATTTCCTACAATGAG.

With respect to this clone: Sequence at one end of the junction differs from germline and may be a read error. The read is 3 residues too short to cover the CDR3 end, so that end is filled in from the germline J gene. The rearrangement joins TRBV5-1 to TRBJ2-1; 7 bases are a match to TRBD2. Germline CDR1 is SGHRS and CDR2 is YFSETQ. The CDR3 has 13 amino acids. CDR3 in amino acids: CATSSGGGTEQFF. The sequenced part of the CDR3 DNA is TGCGCCACCAGCTCTGGGGGGGGGACTGAG.

The sequenced part of the CDR3 DNA is TGTGCCAGCTCACCAACGACTAGCGGGTGGACAGATACG. Translating gives CASSPTTSGWTDT. Given in full, the CDR3 is CASSPTTSGWTDTQYF. The chain employs TRBV18 and TRBJ2-3, with 10 bases identical to TRBD2. The read is 3 residues too short to cover the CDR3 end, so that end is filled in from the germline J gene. CDR3 length: 16 residues. Germline V gene lookup returns CDR1 KGHSH and CDR2 LQKENI. The J segment lost 3 bases and the V segment lost 2 bases, leaving 5 bases of the junction unmatched.

CDR3 DNA (partial): TGCGCCAGCAGCCAAGAGGGGGCAGGGAGGAAGCCC. Translation: CASSQEGAGRKP. The CDR3, in full, reads CASSQEGAGRKPQHF. The chain uses TRBV4-1 and TRBJ1-5; TRBD1 is a possible D gene (6 bases). The CDR3 goes on 3 residues after the read ends, and that part is filled in from the germline J gene. The germline gives CDR1 MGHRA, CDR2 YSYEKL. There are 15 residues in the CDR3. V shed 0 bases and J shed 8 bases, with 14 bases lying between them.